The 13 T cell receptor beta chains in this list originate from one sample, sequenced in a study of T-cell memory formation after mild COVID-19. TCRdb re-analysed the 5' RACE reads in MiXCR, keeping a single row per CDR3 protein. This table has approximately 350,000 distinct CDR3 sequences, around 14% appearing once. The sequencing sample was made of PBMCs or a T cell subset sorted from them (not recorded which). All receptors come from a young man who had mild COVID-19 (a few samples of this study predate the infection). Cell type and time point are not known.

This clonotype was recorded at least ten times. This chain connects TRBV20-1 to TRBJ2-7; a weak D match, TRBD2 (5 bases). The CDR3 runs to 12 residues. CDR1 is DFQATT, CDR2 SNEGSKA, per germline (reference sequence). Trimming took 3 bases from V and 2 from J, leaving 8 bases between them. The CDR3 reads CSARVGTYEQYV. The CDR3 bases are TGCAGTGCTAGGGTCGGGACCTACGAGCAGTACGTC.

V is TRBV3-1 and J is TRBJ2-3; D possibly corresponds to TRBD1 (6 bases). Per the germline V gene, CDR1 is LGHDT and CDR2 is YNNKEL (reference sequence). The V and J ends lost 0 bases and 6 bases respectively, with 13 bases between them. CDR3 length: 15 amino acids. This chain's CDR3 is CASSQEWGRGDTQYF. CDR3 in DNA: TGTGCCAGCAGCCAAGAGTGGGGGCGCGGGGATACGCAGTATTTT.

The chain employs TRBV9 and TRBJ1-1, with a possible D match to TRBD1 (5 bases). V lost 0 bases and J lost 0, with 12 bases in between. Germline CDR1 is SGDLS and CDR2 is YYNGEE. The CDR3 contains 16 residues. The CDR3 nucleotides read TGTGCCAGCAGCGTAGGCGTCAGGGCCGTGAACACTGAAGCTTTCTTT. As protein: CASSVGVRAVNTEAFF.

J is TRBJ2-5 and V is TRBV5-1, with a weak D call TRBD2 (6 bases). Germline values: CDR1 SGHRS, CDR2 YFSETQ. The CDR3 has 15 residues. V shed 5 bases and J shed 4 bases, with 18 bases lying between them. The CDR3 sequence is CASRTSGAGLETQYF. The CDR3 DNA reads TGCGCCAGCAGGACTAGTGGGGCGGGTTTAGAGACCCAGTACTTC.

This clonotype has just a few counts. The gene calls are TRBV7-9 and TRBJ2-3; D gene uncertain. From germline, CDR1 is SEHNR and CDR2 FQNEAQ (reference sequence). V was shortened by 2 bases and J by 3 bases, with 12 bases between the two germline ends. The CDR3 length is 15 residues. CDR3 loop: CASSLPPVGTDTQYF. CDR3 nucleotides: TGTGCCAGCAGCTTACCCCCGGTAGGGACAGATACGCAGTATTTT.

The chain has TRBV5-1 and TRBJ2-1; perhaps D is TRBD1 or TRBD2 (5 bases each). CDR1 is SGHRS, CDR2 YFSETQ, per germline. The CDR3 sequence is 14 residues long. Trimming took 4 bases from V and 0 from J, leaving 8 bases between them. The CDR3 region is CASSEGSSYNEQFF. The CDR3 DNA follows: TGCGCCAGCAGCGAGGGGAGCTCCTACAATGAGCAGTTCTTC.

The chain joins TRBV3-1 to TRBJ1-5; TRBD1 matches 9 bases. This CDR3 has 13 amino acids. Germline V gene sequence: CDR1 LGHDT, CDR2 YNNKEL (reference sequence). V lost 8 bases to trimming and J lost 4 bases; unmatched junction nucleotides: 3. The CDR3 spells CASGDRVNQPQHF. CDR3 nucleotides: TGTGCCAGCGGGGACAGGGTGAATCAGCCCCAGCATTTT.

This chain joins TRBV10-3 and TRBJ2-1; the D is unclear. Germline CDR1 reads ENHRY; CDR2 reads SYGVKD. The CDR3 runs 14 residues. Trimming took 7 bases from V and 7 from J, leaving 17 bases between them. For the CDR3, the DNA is TGTGCCATCATCGCGGAATTGGGTAAGAATGAGCAGTTCTTC. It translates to CAIIAELGKNEQFF.

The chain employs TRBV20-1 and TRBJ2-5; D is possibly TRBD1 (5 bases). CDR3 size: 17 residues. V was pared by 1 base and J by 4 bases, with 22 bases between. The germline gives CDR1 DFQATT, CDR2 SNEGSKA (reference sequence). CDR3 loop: CSARVGQGGYFGETQYF. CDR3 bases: TGCAGTGCTAGAGTTGGGCAGGGCGGCTACTTCGGAGAGACCCAGTACTTC.

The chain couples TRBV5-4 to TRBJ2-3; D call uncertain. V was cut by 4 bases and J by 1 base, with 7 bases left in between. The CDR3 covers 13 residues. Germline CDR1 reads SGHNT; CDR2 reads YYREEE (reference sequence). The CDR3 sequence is CASSGGRTDTQYF. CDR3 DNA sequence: TGTGCCAGCAGCGGCGGCCGCACAGATACGCAGTATTTT.

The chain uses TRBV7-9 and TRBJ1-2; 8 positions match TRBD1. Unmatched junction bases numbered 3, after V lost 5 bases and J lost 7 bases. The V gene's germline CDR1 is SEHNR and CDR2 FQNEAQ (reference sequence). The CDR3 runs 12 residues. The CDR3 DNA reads TGTGCCAGCAGCGGGACAGGAACTGGCTACACCTTC. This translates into CASSGTGTGYTF.

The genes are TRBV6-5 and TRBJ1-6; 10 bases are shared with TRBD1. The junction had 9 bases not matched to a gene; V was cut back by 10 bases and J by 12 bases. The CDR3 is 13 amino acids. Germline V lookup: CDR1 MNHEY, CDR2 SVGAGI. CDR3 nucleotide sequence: TGTGCCACCCGCGACAGGGGGCCTCTACCCCTCCACTTT. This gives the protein CATRDRGPLPLHF.

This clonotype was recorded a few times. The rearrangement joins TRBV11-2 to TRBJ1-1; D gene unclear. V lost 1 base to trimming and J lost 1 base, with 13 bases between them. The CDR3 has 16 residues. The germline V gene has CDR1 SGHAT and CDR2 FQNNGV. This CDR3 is CASSLAGNRGNTEAFF. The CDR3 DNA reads TGTGCCAGCAGCTTAGCGGGGAACCGGGGGAACACTGAAGCTTTCTTT.